The rows below give T cell receptor beta chains drawn from one sample of a study of identifying expanded T cells in peripheral blood. The repertoire was sequenced with immunoSEQ multiplex PCR; TCRdb's copy has only in-frame clones and lacks some. The sample has some 72,000 clones, roughly 90% seen once. Material for sequencing was blood. The receptor source for this set is a person aged 18 to 75 in good health. Each CDR3 is given with its conserved first and last residue. Fields, in order: clone size, D gene, V gene, J gene, CDR3 protein, CDR3 DNA. D genes are given only for firm matches. Clone size appears in some rows only: once, few, many, or a class for an expanded clone.

NA	NA	TRBV30	TRBJ1-5	CAWTGGLNQPQHF	TGTGCCTGGACTGGGGGGCTCAATCAGCCCCAGCATTTT
once	TRBD1	TRBV9	TRBJ2-2	CASSIRDRVSTGELFF	TGTGCCAGCAGTATCCGGGACAGGGTTAGCACCGGGGAGCTGTTTTTT
NA	NA	TRBV5-6	TRBJ1-2	CASSLVRTVVGYTF	TGTGCCAGCAGCTTGGTGAGGACAGTTGTCGGCTACACCTTC
NA	NA	TRBV21-1	TRBJ2-1	CASSAKGLAGVNEQFF	TGTGCCAGCAGCGCAAAGGGACTAGCGGGAGTCAATGAGCAGTTCTTC
NA	TRBD2	TRBV7-9	TRBJ2-1	CASSFEKAGDDEQFF	TGTGCCAGCAGCTTTGAAAAAGCGGGAGATGATGAGCAGTTCTTC
NA	NA	TRBV6-5	TRBJ2-1	CASSYGYNEQFF	TGTGCCAGCAGTTACGGATACAATGAGCAGTTCTTC
NA	NA	TRBV19	TRBJ2-5	CASSKGPSLDPQYF	TGTGCCAGTAGTAAAGGGCCTTCGCTCGATCCCCAGTACTTC
NA	NA	TRBV29-1	TRBJ2-3	CSVRQGTDTQYF	TGCAGCGTTCGGCAGGGTACGGATACGCAGTATTTT
NA	TRBD2	TRBV7-2	TRBJ2-7	CASSLTSGGARYEQYF	TGTGCCAGCAGCTTAACTAGCGGGGGGGCCCGGTACGAGCAGTACTTC
once	NA	TRBV27	TRBJ1-1	CASSTAGEAFF	TGTGCCAGCAGTACTGCCGGGGAAGCTTTCTTT
NA	NA	TRBV5-4	TRBJ1-3	CASSPGASREDTIYF	TGTGCCAGCAGCCCCGGGGCCTCCAGGGAGGACACCATATATTTT
few	TRBD1	TRBV2	TRBJ1-5	CASSGGTGEEWNQPQHF	TGTGCCAGCAGTGGAGGGACAGGGGAGGAATGGAATCAGCCCCAGCATTTT
NA	NA	TRBV18	TRBJ2-7	CASSPRQGGGEQYF	TGTGCCAGCTCACCAAGGCAGGGGGGTGGCGAGCAGTACTTC
NA	NA	TRBV7-2	TRBJ2-1	CASSRSASLYNEQFF	TGTGCCAGCAGCCGTAGCGCGTCCTTGTACAATGAGCAGTTCTTC
NA	NA	TRBV19	TRBJ2-7	CASSIADSEVYEQYF	TGTGCCAGTAGTATAGCAGACTCCGAGGTCTACGAGCAGTACTTC